Described below is a single T cell receptor (beta chain) sequence and its context. Antigen unknown. For the second PCR, which ran for roughly 7 to 11 cycles, a sample-barcoded 5' primer and a J-beta primer mix were used. A single record per CDR3 protein comes from TCRdb applying MiXCR to the 5' RACE reads. The repertoire holds around 1,500,000 distinct CDR3 sequences, with around two fifths as singletons. This specimen comes from a study of blood T cells in healthy people across ages. Trimming took 3 bases from V and 12 from J, leaving 11 bases between them. The germline gives CDR1 DFQATT, CDR2 SNEGSKA (reference sequence). The CDR3 loop spans 11 amino acids. Overall study results and limits: Higher diversity, along with more naive CD4+ cells, distinguished long-lived donors from aged donors.

The TCR sequence derives from a woman aged 18-30 years in good health. Sequencing was performed on blood. The chain has TRBV20-1 and TRBJ1-4, with D tentatively TRBD1 (5 bases). The CDR3, as DNA: TGCAGTGCTAGCCTTCCGGGGGAACTGTTTTTT. Translated, it gives CSASLPGELFF.